Listed below are T cell receptor beta chains from one sample, sequenced in a study of beta chain features in type 1 diabetes. Only in-frame clones appear in the TCRdb table, and some are missing; sequencing was by immunoSEQ multiplex PCR. The repertoire holds about 280,000 clones, with 15% as singletons. What was sequenced was naive CD4+ T cells from blood. The origin of the receptors is a man younger than 35 with type 1 diabetes. Each CDR3 is given with its conserved first and last residue. The D gene is left open where the match is weak. The size of a clone is reported for some rows only, either as once, few or many, or as a class for expanded clones.

abundance: NA; d_gene: NA; v_gene: TRBV30; len: 11; j_gene: TRBJ2-7; CDR3nt: TGTGCCTGGATTCGTGGTAGCGAGCAGTACTTC; CDR3aa: CAWIRGSEQYF
abundance: NA; d_gene: NA; v_gene: TRBV2; len: 15; j_gene: TRBJ2-1; CDR3nt: TGTGCCAGCAGTGAATCGGAGGGATCCTACAATGAGCAGTTCTTC; CDR3aa: CASSESEGSYNEQFF
abundance: many; d_gene: NA; v_gene: TRBV7-9; len: 12; j_gene: TRBJ1-1; CDR3nt: TGTGCCAGCAGCTTACTCGGCACTGAAGCTTTCTTT; CDR3aa: CASSLLGTEAFF
abundance: NA; d_gene: TRBD2; v_gene: TRBV7-2; len: 15; j_gene: TRBJ2-5; CDR3nt: TGTGCCAGCAGCTCCGGACTAGCGGGAATGGAGACCCAGTACTTC; CDR3aa: CASSSGLAGMETQYF
abundance: few; d_gene: TRBD1; v_gene: TRBV5-1; len: 17; j_gene: TRBJ1-2; CDR3nt: TGCGCCAGCAGCTTGGTAGGCCTGGACAGGAAATACTATGGCTACACCTTC; CDR3aa: CASSLVGLDRKYYGYTF
abundance: NA; d_gene: NA; v_gene: TRBV5-1; len: 18; j_gene: TRBJ1-2; CDR3nt: TGCGCCAGCAGCATGGGGACGATAGGATCGGGGTGGAACTATGGCTACACCTTC; CDR3aa: CASSMGTIGSGWNYGYTF
abundance: few; d_gene: NA; v_gene: TRBV7-2; len: 11; j_gene: TRBJ1-2; CDR3nt: TGTGCCAGCAGCTCGGGGGGTGGCTACACCTTC; CDR3aa: CASSSGGGYTF
abundance: few; d_gene: TRBD1; v_gene: TRBV11-2; len: 16; j_gene: TRBJ2-1; CDR3nt: TGTGCCAGCAGCTTGGGGAAGGGACAGGAGGAGGCCTCGCAGTTCTTC; CDR3aa: CASSLGKGQEEASQFF
abundance: NA; d_gene: TRBD2; v_gene: TRBV7-2; len: 14; j_gene: TRBJ2-7; CDR3nt: TGTGCCAGCAGCCTGACCGGGACTAGCGGGCCCCTTCACTTC; CDR3aa: CASSLTGTSGPLHF
abundance: few; d_gene: NA; v_gene: TRBV11-2; len: 16; j_gene: TRBJ1-4; CDR3nt: TGTGCCAGCAGCTTAGCCTTCGCAGGGGTTGGGGAAAAACTGTTTTTT; CDR3aa: CASSLAFAGVGEKLFF
abundance: NA; d_gene: NA; v_gene: TRBV28; len: 13; j_gene: TRBJ2-1; CDR3nt: TGTGCCAGCAGGCCGAGGACTCTAATTGTGCAGTTCTTC; CDR3aa: CASRPRTLIVQFF
abundance: NA; d_gene: TRBD2; v_gene: TRBV28; len: 14; j_gene: TRBJ2-3; CDR3nt: TGTGCCAGCTTTAGCGGGGCCCACACAGATACGCAGTATTTT; CDR3aa: CASFSGAHTDTQYF
abundance: NA; d_gene: TRBD1; v_gene: TRBV7-6; len: 12; j_gene: TRBJ2-7; CDR3nt: TGTGCCAGCGCAGGGGGTTCCTACGAGCAGTACTTC; CDR3aa: CASAGGSYEQYF
abundance: few; d_gene: NA; v_gene: TRBV19; len: 13; j_gene: TRBJ2-1; CDR3nt: TGTGCCAGTAATGGACAGCCGTACAATGAGCAGTTCTTC; CDR3aa: CASNGQPYNEQFF
abundance: NA; d_gene: NA; v_gene: TRBV30; len: 10; j_gene: TRBJ1-1; CDR3nt: TGTGCCTGCTATAGGGGTGAAGCTTTCTTT; CDR3aa: CACYRGEAFF
abundance: NA; d_gene: NA; v_gene: TRBV5-6; len: 14; j_gene: TRBJ1-2; CDR3nt: TGTGCCAGCAGCTACCCGGGGAGGGTTGACGGCTACACCTTC; CDR3aa: CASSYPGRVDGYTF
abundance: NA; d_gene: TRBD2; v_gene: TRBV5-6; len: 14; j_gene: TRBJ2-1; CDR3nt: TGTGCCAGCAGCTTGCACGGGTCCGGGACTAGTGTCCTCTTC; CDR3aa: CASSLHGSGTSVLF
abundance: NA; d_gene: NA; v_gene: TRBV4-3; len: 13; j_gene: TRBJ1-5; CDR3nt: TGCGCCAGCAGCCAAGCCCCAACTTTGCCCCAGCATTTT; CDR3aa: CASSQAPTLPQHF
abundance: few; d_gene: TRBD1; v_gene: TRBV30; len: 17; j_gene: TRBJ2-6; CDR3nt: TGTGCCTGGAGTGTACGGGACAGGAACTCTGGGGCCAACGTCCTGACTTTC; CDR3aa: CAWSVRDRNSGANVLTF
abundance: few; d_gene: TRBD2; v_gene: TRBV5-6; len: 11; j_gene: TRBJ2-3; CDR3nt: TGTGCCAGCACCCAAGGCGGGGGTAAGGATTTT; CDR3aa: CASTQGGGKDF
abundance: NA; d_gene: TRBD1; v_gene: TRBV5-1; len: 16; j_gene: TRBJ1-6; CDR3nt: TGCGCCAGCAGCGAAACCGGGACAGGCTATAATTCACCCCTCCACTTT; CDR3aa: CASSETGTGYNSPLHF
abundance: few; d_gene: TRBD1; v_gene: TRBV5-4; len: 14; j_gene: TRBJ2-5; CDR3nt: TGTGCCAGCAGCTCGACAGGGGCTCACGAGACCCAGTACTTC; CDR3aa: CASSSTGAHETQYF
abundance: NA; d_gene: NA; v_gene: TRBV5-1; len: 15; j_gene: TRBJ2-1; CDR3nt: TGCGCCAGCAGCTGGGGGCGTATAGTCGGGAATGAGCAGTTCTTC; CDR3aa: CASSWGRIVGNEQFF
abundance: few; d_gene: NA; v_gene: TRBV20-1; len: 11; j_gene: TRBJ2-3; CDR3nt: TGCAGTGCTAGGCTCGGGGATACGCAGTATTTT; CDR3aa: CSARLGDTQYF
abundance: few; d_gene: NA; v_gene: TRBV27; len: 19; j_gene: TRBJ1-5; CDR3nt: TGTGCCAGCAGTTTATCGACTCCATTTGGGAGGGGGGTAAATCAGCCCCAGCATTTT; CDR3aa: CASSLSTPFGRGVNQPQHF
abundance: few; d_gene: TRBD1; v_gene: TRBV7-9; len: 13; j_gene: TRBJ1-5; CDR3nt: TGTGCCAGCAGCGGACAGGGGGCCCAGCCCCAGCATTTT; CDR3aa: CASSGQGAQPQHF
abundance: few; d_gene: NA; v_gene: TRBV7-2; len: 14; j_gene: TRBJ2-4; CDR3nt: TGTGCCAGCAGCTTAGCTTCGGCTCGGGGCATTCAGTACTTC; CDR3aa: CASSLASARGIQYF
abundance: NA; d_gene: NA; v_gene: TRBV7-9; len: 13; j_gene: TRBJ2-5; CDR3nt: TGTGCCAGCAGCGCCAGGAACCAAGAGACCCAGTACTTC; CDR3aa: CASSARNQETQYF
abundance: NA; d_gene: TRBD1; v_gene: TRBV5-4; len: 16; j_gene: TRBJ2-6; CDR3nt: TGTGCCAGCAGCTTCAGACAGGGGACTGGGGCCAACGTCCTGACTTTC; CDR3aa: CASSFRQGTGANVLTF
abundance: NA; d_gene: NA; v_gene: TRBV18; len: 18; j_gene: TRBJ1-1; CDR3nt: TGTGCCAGCTCACCACGAATCAGGCGTACGCATGGGAACACTGAAGCTTTCTTT; CDR3aa: CASSPRIRRTHGNTEAFF
abundance: NA; d_gene: TRBD2; v_gene: TRBV7-8; len: 18; j_gene: TRBJ2-5; CDR3nt: TGTGCCAGCAGCTTAAACGGGGGGGCCTTAAGGGGGCAAGAGACCCAGTACTTC; CDR3aa: CASSLNGGALRGQETQYF
abundance: NA; d_gene: NA; v_gene: TRBV5-1; len: 14; j_gene: TRBJ2-5; CDR3nt: TGCGCCAGCAGCTTGGCGACTTCCCAAGAGACCCAGTACTTC; CDR3aa: CASSLATSQETQYF
abundance: few; d_gene: NA; v_gene: TRBV19; len: 16; j_gene: TRBJ2-4; CDR3nt: TGTGCCAGTAGTATCCTTGGGCTTCAAGCCAAAAACATTCAGTACTTC; CDR3aa: CASSILGLQAKNIQYF
abundance: few; d_gene: TRBD2; v_gene: TRBV4-1; len: 20; j_gene: TRBJ2-1; CDR3nt: TGCGCCAGCAGCCCCCGCCGGACTAGCGGGGGGGCCAAGGGGAGGGATGAGCAGTTCTTC; CDR3aa: CASSPRRTSGGAKGRDEQFF
abundance: NA; d_gene: NA; v_gene: TRBV20-1; len: 11; j_gene: TRBJ1-2; CDR3nt: TGCAGTGCTGCCATTAACGGCGGGGGCGTTTTC; CDR3aa: CSAAINGGGVF
abundance: few; d_gene: TRBD1; v_gene: TRBV4-2; len: 16; j_gene: TRBJ1-2; CDR3nt: TGTGCCAGCAGCCAAGATAAAGACAGGGATCTCTATGGCTACACCTTC; CDR3aa: CASSQDKDRDLYGYTF
abundance: few; d_gene: NA; v_gene: TRBV4-3; len: 18; j_gene: TRBJ1-2; CDR3nt: TGCGCCAGCAGCCGATACCTACTAAGCCAGGGTTCTGACTATGGCTACACCTTC; CDR3aa: CASSRYLLSQGSDYGYTF